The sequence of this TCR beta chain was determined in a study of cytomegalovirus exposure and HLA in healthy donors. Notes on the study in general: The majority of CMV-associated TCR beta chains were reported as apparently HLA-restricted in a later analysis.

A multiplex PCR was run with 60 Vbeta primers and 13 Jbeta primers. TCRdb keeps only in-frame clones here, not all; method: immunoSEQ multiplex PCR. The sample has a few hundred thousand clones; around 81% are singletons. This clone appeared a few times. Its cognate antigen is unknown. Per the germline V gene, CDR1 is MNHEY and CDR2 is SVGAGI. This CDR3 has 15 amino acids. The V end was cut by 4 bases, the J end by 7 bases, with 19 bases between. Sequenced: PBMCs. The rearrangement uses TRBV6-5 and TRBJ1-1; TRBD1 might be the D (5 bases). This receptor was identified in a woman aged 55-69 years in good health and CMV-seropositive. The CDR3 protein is CASSSPKLDSHEAFF. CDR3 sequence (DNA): TGTGCCAGCAGTTCCCCAAAACTTGACAGCCATGAAGCTTTCTTT.